A single TCR beta chain is shown here with its context. The data belong to a study of blood T cell repertoires in COVID-19. Study at large: Sites across the United States, Italy and Spain contributed samples from acute and convalescent COVID-19. From T cells, B-cell-depleted T cells, or PBMCs came the material, which was cDNA or gDNA.

Authors' processing steps: From reference gene primer amplification, estimates of nucleated cell counts were derived. Sequenced by immunoSEQ multiplex PCR; TCRdb stores in-frame clones only, minus some. For V, J and clone size, that table is used; D and trimming come from the DNA. The profile shows approximately 6,000 clones, 90% of them singletons. V lost 4 bases and J 5 bases, leaving 15 bases between the germline ends. The CDR3 extends over 14 amino acids. Germline CDR1 is GTSNPN and CDR2 is SVGIG (reference sequence). The sequence was obtained from a man in his sixties with acute or convalescent COVID-19. The chain couples TRBV30 to TRBJ1-5, with D possibly being TRBD1 (6 bases). The sequenced sample was peripheral blood. CDR3: CAWTTGGGDQPQHF. The CDR3 DNA reads TGTGCCTGGACCACGGGGGGCGGAGATCAGCCCCAGCATTTT.